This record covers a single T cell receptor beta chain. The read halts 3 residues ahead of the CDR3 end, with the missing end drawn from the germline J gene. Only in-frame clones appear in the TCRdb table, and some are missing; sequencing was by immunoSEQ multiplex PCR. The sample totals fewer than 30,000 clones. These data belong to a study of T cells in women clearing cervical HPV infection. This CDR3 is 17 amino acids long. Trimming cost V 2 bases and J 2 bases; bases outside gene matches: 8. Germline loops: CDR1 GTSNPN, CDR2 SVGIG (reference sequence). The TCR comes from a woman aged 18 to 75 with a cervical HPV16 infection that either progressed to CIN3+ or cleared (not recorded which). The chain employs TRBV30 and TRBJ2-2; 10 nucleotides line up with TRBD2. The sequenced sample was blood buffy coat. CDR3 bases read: TGTGCCTGGAGTCCCCCGACTAGCGGGCCAAACACCGGGGAG. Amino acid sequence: CAWSPPTSGPNTGE. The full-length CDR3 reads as CAWSPPTSGPNTGELFF.